This T cell receptor (beta chain) is drawn from a study of human CD8 memory T cell subsets. The germline V gene encodes CDR1 SEHNR and CDR2 FQNEAQ (reference sequence). The CDR3 extends over 13 amino acids. UMI-labeled 5' RACE was the method by which TCR beta libraries were made. For each CDR3 protein, TCRdb gives one entry from its re-call of the 5' RACE reads, without DNA. This table holds 9,500 to 12,000 distinct CDR3 sequences. The chain recombines TRBV7-9 with TRBJ2-3. Specimen: CD8+ T cells from PBMCs. This TCR derives from a human donor in good health. CDR3: CASSLAARGTQYF.